This T cell receptor beta chain was recovered during a study of cytomegalovirus exposure and HLA in healthy donors. This PCR relied on a set of 60 Vbeta primers and 13 Jbeta primers. Authors' analysis steps: In a later analysis, roughly 11 million of tens of millions of unique beta chains occurred in at least two donors. Measured with immunoSEQ multiplex PCR; TCRdb has only the in-frame clones, and not every one. The V and J calls and clone size were taken over from that table, and D and trimming were inferred from the DNA. Here the sample spans about 140,000 clones, roughly 81% being singletons. In regard to this clone: Its specificity is unknown.

Germline-derived CDR1 and CDR2 are SGHTA and FQGNSA. This CDR3 spans 17 amino acids. V was shortened by 0 bases and J by 0 bases, with 12 bases between the two germline ends. Points from the study as a whole: Within an earlier analysis, most TCR beta V segments proved productive either about 87% or about 30% of the time.

This receptor was obtained from a female donor in good health and CMV-seronegative. The chain is built from TRBV7-2 and TRBJ1-5; D remains unclear. The sequencing sample was made of PBMCs. The CDR3 DNA is TGTGCCAGCAGCTTAGCCTTGCGGGAATATAGCAATCAGCCCCAGCATTTT. Protein product: CASSLALREYSNQPQHF.